This T cell receptor (beta chain) came from a study of cytomegalovirus exposure and HLA in healthy donors. The PCR had 60 Vbeta and 13 Jbeta primers. The table came from immunoSEQ multiplex PCR; TCRdb's copy has only in-frame clones and leaves some out. Here the sample spans over 100,000 clones, around three quarters being singletons. This CDR3 has 12 amino acids. The V and J ends lost 6 bases and 1 base, in that order; junction bases with no gene match: 0. Germline values: CDR1 MNHNY, CDR2 SVGAGI (reference sequence). What was sequenced was PBMCs. V gene TRBV6-6 combines with J gene TRBJ2-7, with 7 bases fitting TRBD1. This sequence was found in a man aged 35 to 55 in good health and CMV-seropositive. CDR3 coding DNA: TGTGCCAGCAGGACAGGGTCCTACGAGCAGTACTTC. As protein: CASRTGSYEQYF.